One and the same sample provided the 25 T cell receptor beta chains below, sequenced in a study of blood T cell repertoires in COVID-19. Assay: immunoSEQ multiplex PCR; the TCRdb copy retains only in-frame clones and omits some. The table records 160,000 or so clones, roughly nine tenths of them present only once. Material: peripheral blood. The origin of the receptors is a woman between 70 and 85 years old with acute or convalescent COVID-19.

This clone has a single count. The gene calls are TRBV27 and TRBJ2-4; the D is unclear. The ends were cut back, 3 bases at V and 3 bases at J, with 15 bases in the middle. Germline values: CDR1 MNHEY, CDR2 SMNVEV (reference sequence). The CDR3 covers 16 residues. CDR3 DNA: TGTGCCAGCAGTTTTCTCGGCGGATTGGGCAAAAACATTCAGTACTTC. The encoded protein is CASSFLGGLGKNIQYF.

This rearrangement joins TRBV5-5 to TRBJ1-2, with D maybe TRBD1 (6 bases). Germline V gene data show CDR1 as SGHKS and CDR2 as YYEKEE (reference sequence). This CDR3 has 15 residues. The V end was cut by 4 bases, the J end by 4 bases, with 17 bases between. CDR3: CASSPERTVTYGYTF. The CDR3 DNA is TGTGCCAGCAGCCCGGAGCGGACAGTTACCTATGGCTACACCTTC.

The chain employs TRBV10-3 and TRBJ2-7; 14 nucleotides align to TRBD2. Unmatched junction bases numbered 8, after V lost 4 bases and J lost 6 bases. CDR1 ENHRY and CDR2 SYGVKD come from the germline V gene. CDR3 size: 16 residues. Written as DNA, the CDR3 is TGTGCCATCAGTGCCGGGACTAGCGGGAGAGAAGGCGAGCAGTACTTC. Protein sequence: CAISAGTSGREGEQYF.

The chain uses TRBV2 and TRBJ2-7; TRBD1 aligns across 7 bases. Germline V gene data show CDR1 as SNHLY and CDR2 as FYNNEI. The CDR3 has 14 residues. V shed 2 bases, J shed 2 bases, and the junction held 3 bases outside the gene matches. The CDR3: CASSEPGTAYEQYF. Written as DNA, the CDR3 is TGTGCCAGCAGTGAACCCGGGACAGCCTACGAGCAGTACTTC. Together with reference TRBV2 and TRBJ2-7, the CDR3 gives the full variable domain: EPEVTQTPSHQVTQMGQEVILRCVPISNHLYFYWYRQILGQKVEFLVSFYNNEISEKSEIFDDQFSVERPDGSNFTLKIRSTKLEDSAMYFCASSEPGTAYEQYFGPGTRLTVT.

The CDR3 DNA reads as TGTGCCACCAGTGTACGACAGGACACCGGGGAGCTGTTTTTT. Translating gives CATSVRQDTGELFF. The V and J genes are TRBV24-1 and TRBJ2-2; possibly TRBD1 for D (6 bases). CDR3 length: 14 amino acids. V was shortened by 5 bases and J by 3 bases, with 9 bases between the two germline ends. CDR1 KGHDR and CDR2 SFDVKD come from the germline V gene.

The V gene is TRBV29-1, the J gene TRBJ2-5; TRBD2 is a possible D gene (6 bases). The CDR3 totals 14 residues. V lost 6 bases and J 5 bases, leaving 19 bases between the germline ends. CDR1 and CDR2 from the germline V gene are SQVTM and ANQGSEA. The CDR3: CSVRKAGNWETQYF. As DNA, the CDR3 is TGCAGCGTCCGAAAGGCGGGGAACTGGGAGACCCAGTACTTC.

The V and J genes are TRBV28 and TRBJ2-7; 7 bases map to TRBD1. Germline CDR1 and CDR2: MDHEN and SYDVKM. CDR3 size: 14 residues. The J segment lost 2 bases and the V segment lost 6 bases, leaving 7 bases of the junction unmatched. CDR3 amino acids: CASRKQGPPYEQYF. The CDR3, as DNA: TGTGCCAGCAGAAAACAGGGGCCCCCCTACGAGCAGTACTTC. Full variable domain (missing parts from reference TRBV28 and TRBJ2-7): DVKVTQSSRYLVKRTGEKVFLECVQDMDHENMFWYRQDPGLGLRLIYFSYDVKMKEKGDIPEGYSVSREKKERFSLILESASTNQTSMYLCASRKQGPPYEQYFGPGTRLTVT.

The gene calls are TRBV5-1 and TRBJ2-7; TRBD1 matches at 7 bases. The CDR3 sequence is 14 residues long. With 4 bases clipped from V and 6 bases from J, the junction kept 10 bases outside the gene matches. CDR1 SGHRS and CDR2 YFSETQ come from the germline V gene. This chain's CDR3 is CASSPTGKSSEQYF. The CDR3 DNA reads as TGCGCCAGCAGCCCGACAGGGAAAAGTAGCGAGCAGTACTTC.

CDR3 DNA sequence: TGTGCCAGCAGCTTAGGAATTGGGCCAGAGCAGTACTTC. It is translated as CASSLGIGPEQYF. J is TRBJ2-7 and V is TRBV11-2; D unclear. V was pared by 1 base and J by 7 bases, with 11 bases between. Germline V gene data show CDR1 as SGHAT and CDR2 as FQNNGV. The CDR3 spans 13 residues.

CDR3 loop: CATSDGISRPGGYTF. Written as DNA, the CDR3 is TGTGCCACCAGTGATGGTATCTCGAGGCCGGGGGGCTACACCTTC. V gene TRBV24-1 combines with J gene TRBJ1-2; D gene unclear. The CDR3 runs to 15 residues. CDR1 and CDR2 (germline): KGHDR, SFDVKD. The ends were cut back, 3 bases at V and 8 bases at J, with 18 bases in the middle.

The rearrangement links TRBV2 to TRBJ2-7; D may be TRBD1 (5 bases). The germline V gene has CDR1 SNHLY and CDR2 FYNNEI. V gave up 2 bases and J gave up 2 bases, with 7 bases separating them. The CDR3 is 13 amino acids. The chain's CDR3 is CASSEIQAYEQYF. In DNA, the CDR3 is TGTGCCAGCAGTGAAATACAGGCCTACGAGCAGTACTTC.

The chain uses TRBV28 and TRBJ1-5; the D gene is possibly TRBD1 (6 bases). Germline lookup yields CDR1 MDHEN and CDR2 SYDVKM. The CDR3 covers 15 residues. Trimming left V 6 bases short and J 5 bases short, with 17 bases between. CDR3 loop: CASSVTGRAYQPQHF. The CDR3 DNA reads as TGTGCCAGCAGCGTAACAGGGAGGGCGTATCAGCCCCAGCATTTT.

The rearrangement uses TRBV25-1 and TRBJ1-2; 7 nucleotides match TRBD1. V dropped 6 bases and J dropped 4; count of bases not matched to a gene: 17. This CDR3 spans 17 amino acids. The germline V gene encodes CDR1 MGHDK and CDR2 SYGVNS. CDR3 protein: CASSAAGTATGLYGYTF. CDR3 coding DNA: TGTGCCAGCAGCGCCGCCGGGACAGCGACGGGCCTCTATGGCTACACCTTC.

This chain joins TRBV27 and TRBJ2-7; TRBD2 might be the D (5 bases). Between the trimmed V and J ends, which lost 5 bases and 2 bases, there was a span of 25 bases. Germline CDR1 reads MNHEY; CDR2 reads SMNVEV (reference sequence). This CDR3 spans 18 amino acids. The CDR3 region has the DNA TGTGCCAGCAGTCTATACCCCCCTACTAGATCGAAGCCCTACGAGCAGTACTTC. The encoded protein is CASSLYPPTRSKPYEQYF.

The sample holds one count of this clone. The genes are TRBV6-5 and TRBJ2-7; 13 bases are a match to TRBD2. The CDR3 covers 15 residues. CDR1 is MNHEY, CDR2 SVGAGI, per germline. The trim removed 6 bases at V and 3 bases at J, leaving 5 bases unmatched. Here the CDR3 DNA reads TGTGCCAGCAGGACGGGACTAGCGGGAATCTACGAGCAGTACTTC. Its translation: CASRTGLAGIYEQYF.

The chain employs TRBV10-3 and TRBJ2-3; unclear D gene. The V gene lost 4 bases and the J gene lost 2 bases, with 13 bases spanning the gap. Germline V gives CDR1 ENHRY, CDR2 SYGVKD. CDR3 length: 15 amino acids. As DNA, the CDR3 is TGTGCCATCAGTGGCGGCTTACCCTCCACAGATACGCAGTATTTT. It translates to CAISGGLPSTDTQYF.

The chain is built from TRBV7-2 and TRBJ2-7; the match to TRBD2 covers 8 bases. CDR3 length: 15 amino acids. The V gene's germline CDR1 is SGHTA and CDR2 FQGNSA. J gave up 2 bases and V 1 base, and 4 bases lay outside the gene matches. CDR3 sequence reads: CASSLDGGRTYEQYF. The CDR3 DNA reads as TGTGCCAGCAGCTTAGATGGCGGGAGGACCTACGAGCAGTACTTC.

This chain joins TRBV2 and TRBJ2-7, with TRBD2 as a possible D gene (5 bases). CDR1 is SNHLY, CDR2 FYNNEI, per germline. V was cut by 1 base and J by 1 base, with 14 bases left in between. This CDR3 spans 16 amino acids. CDR3 bases: TGTGCCAGCAGTGAAGGGGCCGGCGGGCTTTCCTACGAGCAGTACTTC. Encoded protein: CASSEGAGGLSYEQYF.

This clone occurred once. CDR3 DNA: TGTGCCAGCAGTGCCCTGGTGGGAGGGACCTCTGGGGCCAACGTCCTGACTTTC. Residues: CASSALVGGTSGANVLTF. This chain uses TRBV6-1 with TRBJ2-6; the match to TRBD2 covers 7 bases. The CDR3 loop spans 18 amino acids. From germline, CDR1 is MNHNS and CDR2 SASEGT. V shed 4 bases, J shed 0 bases, and the junction held 9 bases outside the gene matches.

The V gene is TRBV2, the J gene TRBJ1-1, with a possible D match to TRBD1 (6 bases). The CDR3 runs to 13 residues. V was pared by 7 bases and J by 1 base, with 10 bases between. The germline V gene encodes CDR1 SNHLY and CDR2 FYNNEI. The chain's CDR3 is CASNRDTNTEAFF. In nucleotides, the CDR3 is TGTGCCAGCAACCGGGACACGAACACTGAAGCTTTCTTT.

The V and J genes are TRBV7-2 and TRBJ2-3; 12 bases align to TRBD2. The CDR3 spans 16 residues. J was trimmed by 3 bases and V by 3 bases; bases with no gene match: 4. Germline CDR1 reads SGHTA; CDR2 reads FQGNSA. The DNA of the CDR3 is TGTGCCAGCAGCTTTACTAGCGGGGGGTTGACAGATACGCAGTATTTT. It translates to CASSFTSGGLTDTQYF.

The V gene is TRBV28, the J gene TRBJ1-4; 9 nucleotides agree with TRBD1. Germline trimming cut 9 bases from V and 5 bases from J; bases unmatched to any gene: 16. The CDR3 is made up of 17 amino acids. Germline-derived CDR1 and CDR2 are MDHEN and SYDVKM. CDR3 nucleotides: TGTGCCAGTTCAAGCTTCCGAAAGGGACAGGGAAATGAAAAACTGTTTTTT. Its protein product is CASSSFRKGQGNEKLFF.

On this clone: An end of the junction does not agree with germline; a read error may underlie this. The rearrangement joins TRBV28 to TRBJ1-6; possibly TRBD1 for D (6 bases). The germline V gene has CDR1 MDHEN and CDR2 SYDVKM. The CDR3 spans 14 residues. CDR3 nucleotide sequence: TGTGCCAGCAGTACGGGACACCTTAATCCACCCCTCCACTTT. Amino acid sequence: CASSTGHLNPPLHF.

This sequence joins TRBV3-1 (or the pseudogene TRBV3-2) and TRBJ2-2, with a possible D match to TRBD1 (6 bases). Germline CDR1 LGHDT, CDR2 YNNKEL (reference sequence). This CDR3 is 15 amino acids long. Trimming shortened V by 4 bases and J by 4 bases, and 13 bases separated the two germline ends. The CDR3 region is CASSLGQRSTGELFF. CDR3 bases: TGTGCCAGCAGCCTAGGACAGAGAAGCACCGGGGAGCTGTTTTTT.

The CDR3 nucleotides read TGCAGCGCTTCCCGGGACACTGAGTTCTTC. It specifies CSASRDTEFF. The V call is TRBV29-1, the J call TRBJ2-1, with D perhaps TRBD1 (6 bases). The CDR3 contains 10 residues. The germline V and J ends were trimmed by 7 bases and 14 bases, with 15 bases remaining between them. The V gene's germline CDR1 is SQVTM and CDR2 ANQGSEA.